The T cell receptor beta chain under discussion was sequenced for a study of T cell repertoires in cytomegalovirus infection. The wider study: Researchers turned to recently identified HLA-C-restricted CMV epitopes as well as well-studied HLA-B-restricted ones. Signatures in public TCR beta sequences pointed to both CMV infection and matching HLA type.

MiXCR, run by TCRdb on the reads, gives a single entry per CDR3 protein. The sample contains hundreds of thousands of distinct CDR3 sequences, about 42% of which appear only once. With regard to this clonotype: Antigen specificity is unknown.

Study-wide results and limits: Clonotype analysis showed dominance of the ex vivo response by HLA-C-restricted CMV-specific TCR beta clonotypes.

The source material was cultured PBMCs, sampled from culture after CMV antigen stimulation. This TCR came from a human donor in good health (CMV status not recorded). Some clones in this sample may be carry-over from other donors' samples.

CDR3 region: CASSPGTPSWNTQYF. The CDR3 nucleotides are TGTGCCAGCAGCCCGGGGACTCCCAGTTGGAATACGCAGTATTTT. The chain couples TRBV7-6 to TRBJ2-3, with D possibly being TRBD2 (6 bases). V gave up 5 bases and J gave up 7 bases, with 19 bases separating them. This CDR3 has 15 amino acids. Germline CDR1 SGHVS, CDR2 FNYEAQ.